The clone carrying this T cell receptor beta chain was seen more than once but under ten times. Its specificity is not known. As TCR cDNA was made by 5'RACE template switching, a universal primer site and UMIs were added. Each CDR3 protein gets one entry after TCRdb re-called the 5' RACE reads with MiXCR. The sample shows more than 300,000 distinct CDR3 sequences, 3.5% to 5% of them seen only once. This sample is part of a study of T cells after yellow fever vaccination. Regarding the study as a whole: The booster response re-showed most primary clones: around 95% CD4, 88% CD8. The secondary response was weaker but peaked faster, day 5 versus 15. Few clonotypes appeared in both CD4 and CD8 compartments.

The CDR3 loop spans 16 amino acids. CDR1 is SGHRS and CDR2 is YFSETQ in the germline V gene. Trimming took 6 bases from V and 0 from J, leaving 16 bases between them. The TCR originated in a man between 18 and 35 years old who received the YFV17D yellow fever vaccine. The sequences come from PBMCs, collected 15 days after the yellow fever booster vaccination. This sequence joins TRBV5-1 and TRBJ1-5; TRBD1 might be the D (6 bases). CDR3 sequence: CASTAGGGYSNQPQHF. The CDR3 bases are TGCGCCAGCACCGCTGGAGGGGGATATAGCAATCAGCCCCAGCATTTT.